Listed below are T cell receptor beta chains from one sample, sequenced in a study of shared clonotypes between healthy human individuals. The method was immunoSEQ multiplex PCR; TCRdb's version includes in-frame clones alone and lacks a portion of them. The sample shows some 2 million clones, less than 95% of them seen only once. What was sequenced was naive CD8+ T cells sorted from blood. The receptors here all came from a man in his late teens or twenties in good health. CDR3s include the opening cysteine and the closing phenylalanine or tryptophan. Fields, in order: clone size, J gene, V gene, D gene, CDR3 protein, CDR3 DNA. A D gene is named only where the DNA matches it firmly. Not every row has a clone size; where given, it reads once, few, many or a size class.

>.|TRBJ2-2|TRBV27|.
CASSLTGMRNTGELFF
TGTGCCAGCAGTTTAACCGGAATGCGCAACACCGGGGAGCTGTTTTTT
>few|TRBJ2-7|TRBV30|TRBD2
CAWSFSSGREQYF
TGTGCCTGGAGTTTTTCTAGCGGTCGCGAGCAGTACTTC
>.|TRBJ2-2|TRBV2|.
CASSDHSDVANTGELFF
TGTGCCAGCAGTGATCATTCGGACGTCGCGAACACCGGGGAGCTGTTTTTT
>once|TRBJ1-2|TRBV4-1|.
CASSQERTANYGYTF
TGCGCCAGCAGCCAGGAGAGGACAGCCAACTATGGCTACACCTTC
>.|TRBJ2-7|TRBV4-1|TRBD1
CASSLGGQGAFEQYF
TGCGCCAGCAGCCTAGGGGGACAGGGGGCATTCGAGCAGTACTTC
>.|TRBJ2-3|TRBV9|TRBD1
CASSITGVFGTDTQYF
TGTGCCAGCAGCATTACAGGGGTCTTCGGCACAGATACGCAGTATTTT
>.|TRBJ2-7|TRBV10-1|TRBD2
CASLREAYEQYF
TGCGCCAGCTTACGGGAGGCCTACGAGCAGTACTTC
>.|TRBJ2-2|TRBV5-1|.
CASSLAVLPGELFF
TGCGCCAGCAGCTTGGCGGTTCTCCCCGGGGAGCTGTTTTTT
>few|TRBJ2-6|TRBV5-1|.
CASSLSSGANVLTF
TGCGCCAGCAGCTTAAGCTCTGGGGCCAACGTCCTGACTTTC
>.|TRBJ1-5|TRBV4-3|.
CASSQGRYSNQPQHF
TGCGCCAGCAGCCAAGGACGGTATAGCAATCAGCCCCAGCATTTT
>.|TRBJ2-1|TRBV10-3|.
CAIMAGNEQFF
TGTGCCATCATGGCCGGAAATGAGCAGTTCTTC
>.|TRBJ1-2|TRBV27|TRBD1
CASSFLGGTASYGYTF
TGTGCCAGCAGTTTTTTGGGCGGGACAGCCTCCTATGGCTACACCTTC
>.|TRBJ2-1|TRBV9|.
CASSVKKDYNEQFF
TGTGCCAGCAGCGTAAAAAAGGATTACAATGAGCAGTTCTTC
>.|TRBJ2-2|TRBV10-1|TRBD2
CASSDPGLADTGELFF
TGCGCCAGCAGTGACCCGGGACTAGCGGACACCGGGGAGCTGTTTTTT
>.|TRBJ1-1|TRBV7-8|.
CASTENTEAFF
TGTGCCAGCACGGAGAACACTGAAGCTTTCTTT
>.|TRBJ2-7|TRBV30|TRBD1
CASATGTGVYEQYF
TGTGCCTCCGCTACCGGGACAGGGGTTTACGAGCAGTACTTC
>.|TRBJ1-2|TRBV5-4|.
CASSLASVLGDGYTF
TGTGCCAGCAGCTTGGCGTCGGTTTTGGGGGATGGCTACACCTTC
>.|TRBJ1-5|TRBV5-6|.
CASSLGQARNQPQHF
TGTGCCAGCAGCTTGGGGCAGGCCCGCAATCAGCCCCAGCATTTT